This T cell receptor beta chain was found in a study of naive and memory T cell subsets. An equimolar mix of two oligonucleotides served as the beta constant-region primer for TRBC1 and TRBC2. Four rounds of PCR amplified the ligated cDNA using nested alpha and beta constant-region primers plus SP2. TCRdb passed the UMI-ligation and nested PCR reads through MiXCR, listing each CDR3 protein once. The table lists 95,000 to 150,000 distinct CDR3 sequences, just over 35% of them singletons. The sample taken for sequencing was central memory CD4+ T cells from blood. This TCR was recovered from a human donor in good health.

The CDR3 nucleotides are TGTGCCAGCAGCCTCCAGACGGGCTCCTACAATGAGCAGTTCTTC. Its protein product is CASSLQTGSYNEQFF. This chain uses TRBV7-6 with TRBJ2-1; D is unclear. CDR3 length equals 15 residues. The V and J ends lost 5 bases and 0 bases respectively, with 11 bases between them. Per the germline V gene, CDR1 is SGHVS and CDR2 is FNYEAQ.